A single sample is the source of the 27 T cell receptor beta chains below, sequenced in a study of T cells after yellow fever vaccination. TCRdb re-called the 5' RACE reads with MiXCR, one entry per CDR3 protein. Among hundreds of thousands of distinct CDR3 sequences listed, 7.5% to 9% were seen once. The sample in question was PBMCs, obtained on the day of the first yellow fever vaccination. The receptors were sampled from a man aged 18 to 35 who received the YFV17D yellow fever vaccine.

This chain connects TRBV24-1 to TRBJ2-1, with TRBD1 matching 9 bases. The V and J ends lost 2 bases and 4 bases, in that order; junction bases with no gene match: 5. The germline V gene has CDR1 KGHDR and CDR2 SFDVKD. The CDR3 extends over 16 amino acids. CDR3 nucleotides: TGTGCCACCAGTGATTCTACCGGGACAGGGTACAATGAGCAGTTCTTC. Its translation: CATSDSTGTGYNEQFF.

This clonotype was counted between two and nine times. The chain recombines TRBV27 with TRBJ2-1; the match to TRBD2 covers 8 bases. The V gene's germline CDR1 is MNHEY and CDR2 SMNVEV (reference sequence). The CDR3 is 18 residues long. Germline trimming cut 4 bases from V and 4 bases from J; bases unmatched to any gene: 15. DNA of the CDR3: TGTGCCAGCAGTTGGTCCCCCGGAGCGGGGGTATCATACAATGAGCAGTTCTTC. Protein: CASSWSPGAGVSYNEQFF.

The gene calls are TRBV6-6 and TRBJ2-7; D is uncertain. The CDR3 runs 11 residues. Germline-derived CDR1 and CDR2 are MNHNY and SVGAGI (reference sequence). The V gene lost 5 bases and the J gene lost 5 bases, with 7 bases spanning the gap. CDR3 DNA sequence: TGTGCCAGCAGTACGGGTAACGAGCAGTACGTC. This sequence encodes CASSTGNEQYV.

The table lists this clonotype with a few counts. The chain recombines TRBV20-1 with TRBJ2-3; no firm D call. Germline V gene sequence: CDR1 DFQATT, CDR2 SNEGSKA (reference sequence). There are 13 residues in the CDR3. Trimming left V 6 bases short and J 6 bases short, with 16 bases between. The CDR3 loop is CSATPYSTDTQYF. As DNA, the CDR3 is TGCAGTGCCACCCCCTATTCGACGGATACGCAGTATTTT.

The rearrangement joins TRBV7-9 to TRBJ2-5, with a weak D call TRBD2 (6 bases). This CDR3 comprises 12 residues. Trimming pared 10 bases from V and 5 bases from J, leaving 14 bases between. CDR1 and CDR2 (germline): SEHNR, FQNEAQ (reference sequence). The CDR3 region has the DNA TGTGCCATGAGCCCTGGGGGGGAGACCCAGTACTTC. Its translation: CAMSPGGETQYF.

The chain links TRBV7-2 to TRBJ1-1; D gene uncertain. The CDR3 spans 16 residues. Germline lookup yields CDR1 SGHTA and CDR2 FQGNSA. With 5 bases removed from V and 4 bases from J, the gap between germline ends came to 20 bases. The CDR3 region has the DNA TGTGCCAGCAGCCCCGGGGTAGTACCCGGGCTCACTGAAGCTTTCTTT. Translation: CASSPGVVPGLTEAFF.

The chain couples TRBV5-1 to TRBJ2-5; 7 bases map to TRBD2. V was pared by 4 bases and J by 4 bases, with 4 bases of the junction left unmatched. Germline lookup yields CDR1 SGHRS and CDR2 YFSETQ. The CDR3 covers 13 residues. CDR3: CASSEGLLETQYF. In nucleotides, the CDR3 is TGCGCCAGCAGCGAGGGACTATTAGAGACCCAGTACTTC.

This clonotype was seen at least ten times. The chain carries TRBV20-1 and TRBJ1-4, with a tentative D call TRBD1 (6 bases). Germline lookup yields CDR1 DFQATT and CDR2 SNEGSKA (reference sequence). V was trimmed by 4 bases and J by 5 bases, leaving 14 bases between them. The CDR3 runs 14 residues. The CDR3 DNA reads TGCAGTGCTAAAGCCCACAGGGAAAATGAAAAACTGTTTTTT. This codes for CSAKAHRENEKLFF.

There are a few counts of this clonotype. V usage is TRBV5-5 and J usage is TRBJ2-5, with D tentatively TRBD1 (5 bases). The germline gives CDR1 SGHKS, CDR2 YYEKEE (reference sequence). V lost 0 bases and J 2 bases, leaving 14 bases between the germline ends. The CDR3 spans 16 residues. The DNA for the CDR3 is TGTGCCAGCAGCTTGGGGCAGGGCCTCCCTCAAGAGACCCAGTACTTC. Protein product: CASSLGQGLPQETQYF.

This clonotype was seen a handful of times. The chain uses TRBV9 and TRBJ1-2; perhaps TRBD1 as D (6 bases). CDR3 length: 13 residues. The V and J ends lost 4 bases and 4 bases respectively, with 11 bases between them. Germline CDR1 and CDR2: SGDLS and YYNGEE. The CDR3 loop is CASSSTGFYGYTF. The CDR3 region has the DNA TGTGCCAGCAGCTCTACAGGGTTCTATGGCTACACCTTC.

V gene TRBV7-2 combines with J gene TRBJ1-1; D gene unclear. Germline V gene sequence: CDR1 SGHTA, CDR2 FQGNSA. The CDR3 extends over 15 amino acids. Trimming took off 1 base at V and 6 bases at J, with 15 bases between the two ends. The CDR3 sequence: CASSLGGPRFAEAFF. The CDR3 region has the DNA TGTGCCAGCAGCTTAGGAGGGCCGCGGTTCGCTGAAGCTTTCTTT.

The CDR3 DNA follows: TGCGCCAGCAACCTGAGGGGCACAGATACGCAGTATTTT. It yields the protein CASNLRGTDTQYF. The chain recombines TRBV5-1 with TRBJ2-3; D may be TRBD2 (5 bases). CDR1 is SGHRS and CDR2 is YFSETQ in the germline V gene. This CDR3 has 13 amino acids. V was clipped by 6 bases and J by 1 base, with 9 bases between them.

This chain joins TRBV15 and TRBJ2-1; a possible D gene is TRBD2 (6 bases). Trimming removed 5 bases from V and 7 bases from J, with 27 bases in between. CDR3 size: 18 residues. Germline CDR1 LNHNV, CDR2 YYDKDF (reference sequence). Here the CDR3 reads CATSHDTASARDRNEQFF. CDR3 bases: TGTGCCACCAGCCACGATACGGCTAGCGCGAGGGACCGAAATGAGCAGTTCTTC.

This clonotype was recorded at least ten times. The gene calls are TRBV20-1 and TRBJ2-5; no clear D. Trimming left V 6 bases short and J 5 bases short, with 13 bases between. From germline, CDR1 is DFQATT and CDR2 SNEGSKA (reference sequence). The CDR3 covers 12 residues. The CDR3 nucleotides are TGCAGTGCGGTGGCAGCTTTTGAGACCCAGTACTTC. This encodes CSAVAAFETQYF.

This clonotype came up a few times. The J gene is TRBJ2-3, the V gene TRBV5-5, with D maybe TRBD2 (5 bases). Germline values: CDR1 SGHKS, CDR2 YYEKEE (reference sequence). CDR3 length equals 16 residues. Trimming left V 4 bases short and J 3 bases short, with 18 bases between. The CDR3 sequence is CASSPRGSQATDTQYF. CDR3 nucleotide sequence: TGTGCCAGCAGCCCCCGTGGGAGCCAGGCGACAGATACGCAGTATTTT.

The chain employs TRBV5-5 and TRBJ2-1; 7 bases map to TRBD1. The V segment lost 3 bases and the J segment 9 bases; nucleotides outside the gene matches: 15. This CDR3 comprises 16 residues. Germline CDR1 reads SGHKS; CDR2 reads YYEKEE (reference sequence). The CDR3 sequence is CASSSPPDRVEGEQFF. DNA for the CDR3: TGTGCCAGCAGCTCTCCGCCCGACAGGGTAGAGGGTGAGCAGTTCTTC.

The CDR3: CASSYLQGGRNIQYF. The CDR3 DNA sequence: TGCGCCAGCAGCTACCTTCAGGGGGGCAGAAACATTCAGTACTTC. The V call is TRBV5-1, the J call TRBJ2-4; D may be TRBD1 (7 bases). The germline CDR1 and CDR2 sequences are SGHRS and YFSETQ. Between the trimmed V and J ends, which lost 3 bases and 6 bases, there was a span of 16 bases. The CDR3 totals 15 residues.

The rearrangement uses TRBV4-3 and TRBJ2-1; a possible D gene is TRBD1 (5 bases). V lost 4 bases to trimming and J lost 6 bases, with 16 bases between them. Germline lookup yields CDR1 LGHNA and CDR2 YSLEER. The CDR3 totals 15 residues. The CDR3 loop reads CASSRRAGLGNEQFF. In nucleotides, the CDR3 is TGCGCCAGCAGCCGGAGAGCAGGGCTGGGCAATGAGCAGTTCTTC.

The sample holds many counts of this clonotype. The chain is built from TRBV12-3 or TRBV12-4 and TRBJ2-4; 11 nucleotides line up with TRBD2. This CDR3 is built from 15 residues. Trimming removed 5 bases from V and 7 bases from J; junction bases left unmatched: 7. CDR3 nucleotide sequence: TGTGCCAGCAGTCCCCAACTAGCGGGGGTTAACATTCAGTACTTC. Translating gives CASSPQLAGVNIQYF.

This chain connects TRBV28 to TRBJ2-3; 12 bases align to TRBD1. The ends lost 11 bases at V and 1 base at J; junction bases unmatched: 4. The CDR3 has 14 amino acids. Germline V CDR1 and CDR2: MDHEN, SYDVKM. The CDR3 sequence is CALGTGGGTDTQYF. Written as DNA, the CDR3 is TGTGCCTTAGGGACAGGGGGCGGCACAGATACGCAGTATTTT.

CDR3 DNA sequence: TGTGCCTGGAGTTTAGACCCCTCCGGGGAGCTGTTTTTT. It encodes CAWSLDPSGELFF. The rearrangement links TRBV30 to TRBJ2-2; D is undetermined. V was trimmed by 2 bases and J by 6 bases, leaving 10 bases between them. The CDR3 covers 13 residues. Germline V CDR1 and CDR2: GTSNPN, SVGIG (reference sequence). Based on the CDR3 plus reference TRBV30 and TRBJ2-2, the full variable domain is SQTIHQWPATLVQPVGSPLSLECTVEGTSNPNLYWYRQAAGRGLQLLFYSVGIGQISSEVPQNLSASRPQDRQFILSSKKLLLSDSGFYLCAWSLDPSGELFFGEGSRLTVL.

This clonotype was detected many times. The CDR3 sequence: CASSPSGGLSTDTQYF. In DNA form, the CDR3 reads TGTGCCAGCAGCCCAAGCGGGGGGCTAAGCACAGATACGCAGTATTTT. The rearrangement uses TRBV11-2 and TRBJ2-3; 9 bases line up with TRBD2. V shed 5 bases, J shed 0 bases, and the junction held 6 bases outside the gene matches. The CDR3 is 16 amino acids. Per germline, CDR1 SGHAT and CDR2 FQNNGV.

This chain links TRBV4-3 with TRBJ1-6; D gene uncertain. This CDR3 is 15 amino acids long. In germline, CDR1 is LGHNA, CDR2 YSLEER. V was clipped by 0 bases and J by 4 bases, with 7 bases between them. The CDR3 sequence is CASSQDWQYNSPLHF. DNA for the CDR3: TGCGCCAGCAGCCAAGATTGGCAGTATAATTCACCCCTCCACTTT.

This clonotype came up a few times. The V gene is TRBV5-8, the J gene TRBJ2-5; 7 positions match TRBD1. Germline lookup yields CDR1 SGHTS and CDR2 YDEGEE. This CDR3 comprises 16 residues. With V trimmed by 4 bases and J by 2 bases, 11 bases remained unmatched. CDR3 loop: CASSRTIGGLQETQYF. Here the CDR3 DNA reads TGTGCCAGCAGCCGGACGATAGGGGGCCTTCAAGAGACCCAGTACTTC. Full variable domain (outside the CDR3, taken from reference TRBV5-8 and TRBJ2-5): EAGVTQSPTHLIKTRGQQATLRCSPISGHTSVYWYQQALGLGLQFLLWYDEGEERNRGNFPPRFSGRQFPNYSSELNVNALELEDSALYLCASSRTIGGLQETQYFGPGTRLLVL.

In its sample, this clonotype was seen a few times. V is TRBV20-1 and J is TRBJ2-1; D might be TRBD2 (6 bases). The CDR3 length is 14 residues. The germline CDR1 and CDR2 sequences are DFQATT and SNEGSKA (reference sequence). V was shortened by 2 bases and J by 7 bases, with 15 bases between the two germline ends. The CDR3 sequence is CSARRAGLKNEQFF. For the CDR3, the DNA is TGCAGTGCTAGAAGGGCAGGACTAAAGAATGAGCAGTTCTTC.

The J gene is TRBJ2-7, the V gene TRBV11-2, with D perhaps being TRBD1 or TRBD2 (6 bases each). There are 14 residues in the CDR3. With 0 bases removed from V and 2 bases from J, the gap between germline ends came to 8 bases. Germline V gene sequence: CDR1 SGHAT, CDR2 FQNNGV. The CDR3 nucleotides are TGTGCCAGCAGCTTAGAGGGGGGCCCCTACGAGCAGTACTTC. Its protein is CASSLEGGPYEQYF.

Note on this clonotype: At one of its ends the junction is not consistent with the germline gene, which may arise from a read error. J is TRBJ1-5 and V is TRBV4-2; D gene uncertain. This CDR3 contains 13 residues. Germline CDR1 is LGHNA and CDR2 is YNFKEQ. The CDR3 region has the DNA TGTGCCAGCAGCCAAGAGGCGAATCGGCCCCAGCATTTT. Translated: CASSQEANRPQHF.